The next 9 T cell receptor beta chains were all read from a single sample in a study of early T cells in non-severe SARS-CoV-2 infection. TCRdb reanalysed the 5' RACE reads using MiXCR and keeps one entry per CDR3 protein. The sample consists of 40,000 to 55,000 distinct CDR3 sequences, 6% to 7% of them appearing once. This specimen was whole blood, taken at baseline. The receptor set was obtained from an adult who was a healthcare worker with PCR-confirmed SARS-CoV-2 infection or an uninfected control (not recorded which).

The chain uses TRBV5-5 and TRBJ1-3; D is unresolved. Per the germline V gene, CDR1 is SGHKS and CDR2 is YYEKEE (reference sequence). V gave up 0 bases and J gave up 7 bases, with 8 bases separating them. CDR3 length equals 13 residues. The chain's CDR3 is CASSLGLTNTIYF. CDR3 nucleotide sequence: TGTGCCAGCAGCTTGGGATTGACGAACACCATATATTTT.

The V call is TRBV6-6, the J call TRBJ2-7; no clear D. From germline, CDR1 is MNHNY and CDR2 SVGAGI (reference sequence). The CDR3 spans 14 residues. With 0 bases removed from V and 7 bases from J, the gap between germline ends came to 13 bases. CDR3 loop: CASSYSKGSGEQYF. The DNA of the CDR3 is TGTGCCAGCAGTTACTCGAAAGGTTCTGGGGAGCAGTACTTC.

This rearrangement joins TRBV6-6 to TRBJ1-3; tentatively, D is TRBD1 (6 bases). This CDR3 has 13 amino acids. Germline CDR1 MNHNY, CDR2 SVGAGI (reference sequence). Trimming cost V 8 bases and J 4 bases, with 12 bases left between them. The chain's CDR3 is CASGQTTGNTIYF. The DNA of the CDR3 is TGTGCCAGCGGACAGACCACGGGAAACACCATATATTTT.

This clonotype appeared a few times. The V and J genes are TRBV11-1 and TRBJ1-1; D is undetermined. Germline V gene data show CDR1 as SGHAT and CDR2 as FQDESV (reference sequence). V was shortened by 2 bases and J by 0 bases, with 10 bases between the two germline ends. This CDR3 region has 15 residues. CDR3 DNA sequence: TGTGCCAGCAGCTTATCGGGGTCCTTGAACACTGAAGCTTTCTTT. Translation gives CASSLSGSLNTEAFF.

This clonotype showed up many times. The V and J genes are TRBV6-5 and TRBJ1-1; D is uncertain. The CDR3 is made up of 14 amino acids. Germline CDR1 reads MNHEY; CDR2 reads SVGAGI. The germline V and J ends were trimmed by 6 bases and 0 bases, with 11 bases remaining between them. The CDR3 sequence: CASRNGWLNTEAFF. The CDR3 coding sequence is TGTGCCAGCAGAAACGGGTGGCTGAACACTGAAGCTTTCTTT.

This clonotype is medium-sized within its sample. CDR3 coding DNA: TGTGCCAGTAGTACCCCCGAGACTGGGGCCAACGTCCTGACTTTC. Protein product: CASSTPETGANVLTF. This chain joins TRBV19 and TRBJ2-6, with D unclear. Germline CDR1 and CDR2: LNHDA and SQIVND (reference sequence). The V and J ends lost 4 bases and 2 bases respectively, with 9 bases between them. The CDR3 covers 15 residues.

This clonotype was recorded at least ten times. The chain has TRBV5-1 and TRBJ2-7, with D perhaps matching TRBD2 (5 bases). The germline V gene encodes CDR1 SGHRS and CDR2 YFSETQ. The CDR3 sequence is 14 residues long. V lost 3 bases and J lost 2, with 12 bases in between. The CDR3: CASSSDYGPYEQYF. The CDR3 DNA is TGCGCCAGCAGCTCCGACTATGGGCCCTACGAGCAGTACTTC.

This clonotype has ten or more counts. The CDR3: CSARDTGGSETQYF. The CDR3 bases are TGCAGTGCTAGAGACACAGGGGGCAGCGAGACCCAGTACTTC. The chain is built from TRBV20-1 and TRBJ2-5; 9 positions agree with TRBD1. The CDR3 consists of 14 residues. V lost 0 bases to trimming and J lost 5 bases; unmatched junction nucleotides: 4. Germline CDR1 and CDR2: DFQATT and SNEGSKA (reference sequence).

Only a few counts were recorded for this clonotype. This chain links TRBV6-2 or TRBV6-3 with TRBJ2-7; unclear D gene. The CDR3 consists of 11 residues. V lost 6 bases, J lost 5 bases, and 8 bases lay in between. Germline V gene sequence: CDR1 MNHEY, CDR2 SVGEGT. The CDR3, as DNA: TGTGCCAGCAGGGACCATCACGAGCAGTACTTC. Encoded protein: CASRDHHEQYF.